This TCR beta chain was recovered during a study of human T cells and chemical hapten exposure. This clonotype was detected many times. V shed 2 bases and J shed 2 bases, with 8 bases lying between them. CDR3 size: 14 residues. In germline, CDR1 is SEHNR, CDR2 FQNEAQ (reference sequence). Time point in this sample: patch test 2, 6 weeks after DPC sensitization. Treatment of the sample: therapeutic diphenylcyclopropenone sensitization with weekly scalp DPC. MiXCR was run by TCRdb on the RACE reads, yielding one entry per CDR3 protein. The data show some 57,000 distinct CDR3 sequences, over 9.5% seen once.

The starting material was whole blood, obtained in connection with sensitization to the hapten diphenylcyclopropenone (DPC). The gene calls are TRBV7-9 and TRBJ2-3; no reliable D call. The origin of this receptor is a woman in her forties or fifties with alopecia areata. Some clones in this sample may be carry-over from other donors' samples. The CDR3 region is CASSLLGTTDTQYF. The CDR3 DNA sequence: TGTGCCAGCAGCTTATTGGGTACCACAGATACGCAGTATTTT.